Relative to its sample, the clone carrying this T cell receptor (beta chain) is hyperexpanded (1% or more). TCRdb's table, derived via immunoSEQ multiplex PCR, lists solely in-frame clones and lacks some. The sample includes roughly 1,100 clones, roughly 70% seen only once; the top ten take about a tenth. Between the trimmed V and J ends, which lost 4 bases and 1 base, there was a span of 8 bases. The CDR3 is made up of 13 amino acids. Germline CDR1 and CDR2: SGHDT and YYEEEE. The source of the sample is a study of the immune and genomic landscape of osteosarcoma. The overall study: The cohort was enriched for poor-risk osteosarcoma.

Sequencing input: primary tumor tissue from soft tissue. The chain is built from TRBV5-6 and TRBJ1-1, with a weak D call TRBD1 (6 bases). This sequence originates from a man aged 25-45 years with osteosarcoma. CDR3 nucleotide sequence: TGTGCCAGCAGCGTGACAGGGAACACTGAAGCTTTCTTT. Its protein is CASSVTGNTEAFF.